A selection of T cell receptor beta chains follows, all from one sample in a study of T-cell memory formation after mild COVID-19. MiXCR, run by TCRdb on the 5' RACE reads, gives a single entry per CDR3 protein. This table has approximately 260,000 distinct CDR3 sequences, more than 15% appearing once. What was sequenced was PBMCs or a T cell subset sorted from them (not recorded which). These receptors came from a man younger than 35 who had mild COVID-19 (a few samples of this study predate the infection). Cell type and time point are not known. CDR3s include the opening cysteine and the closing phenylalanine or tryptophan. A D gene is named only where the DNA matches it firmly. Clone size is shown for a subset of rows, as once, few, many or a class of expanded clone.

TRBJ1-4 | 17 | TRBV4-1 | NA | NA | TGCGCCAGCAGCCAAGGGCAGCTACTTCTAACTAATGAAAAACTGTTTTTT | CASSQGQLLLTNEKLFF
TRBJ1-2 | 15 | TRBV7-2 | TRBD1 | few | TGTGCCAGCAGCCTAAGGGACAGGGAAGGTGGAGGCTACACCTTC | CASSLRDREGGGYTF
TRBJ2-7 | 15 | TRBV7-2 | TRBD2 | NA | TGTGCCAGCAGCTTAGAACTAGCGGGGGGGCAAGAGCAGTACTTC | CASSLELAGGQEQYF
TRBJ2-1 | 12 | TRBV11-1 | NA | NA | TGTGCCAGCAGCTTATCTGCCCATCGGGTGTTCTTC | CASSLSAHRVFF
TRBJ2-7 | 13 | TRBV6-6 | NA | once | TGTGCCAGCAGTTACCCAACTGCAGGGGAGCAGTACTTC | CASSYPTAGEQYF
TRBJ2-7 | 13 | TRBV12-3/TRBV12-4 | NA | NA | TGTGCCAGCGGACGGGGGACTTTCTACGAGCAGTACTTC | CASGRGTFYEQYF
TRBJ2-1 | 15 | TRBV18 | NA | few | TGTGCCAGCTCACCAGGGTGGGGCGTAGTCGGTGAGCAGTTCTTC | CASSPGWGVVGEQFF
TRBJ1-1 | 12 | TRBV20-1 | NA | NA | TGCAGTGCTATGTGGATGAACACTGAAGCTTTCTTT | CSAMWMNTEAFF
TRBJ2-3 | 14 | TRBV7-2 | TRBD2 | few | TGTGCCAGCAGCCCGAGTACCGGGACTAGAACGCAGTATTTT | CASSPSTGTRTQYF
TRBJ1-2 | 13 | TRBV12-3/TRBV12-4 | NA | many | TGTGCCAGCAGCCTCGGACAGAACTATGGCTACACCTTC | CASSLGQNYGYTF
TRBJ2-1 | 13 | TRBV27 | NA | NA | TGTGCCAGCAGTCCCTTAGTGACCGATGAGCAGTTCTTC | CASSPLVTDEQFF
TRBJ1-4 | 11 | TRBV29-1 | NA | few | TGCAGCGCCGGGGTAATGGAAAAACTGTTTTTT | CSAGVMEKLFF
TRBJ1-4 | 12 | TRBV15 | NA | NA | TGTGCCACCCGCAGAAAGAATGAAAAACTGTTTTTT | CATRRKNEKLFF